This is a list of T cell receptor beta chains from one sample in a study of T cell changes during pregnancy in multiple sclerosis. The method was immunoSEQ multiplex PCR; TCRdb's version includes in-frame clones alone and lacks a portion of them. The repertoire has about 32,000 clones, about 92% of them found once; the top ten carry roughly 0.4%. Sequenced material: CD4+ T cells from peripheral blood mononuclear cells, taken in the second trimester of pregnancy. Source of these receptors: a female donor with multiple sclerosis, enrolled in a pregnancy study. CDR3s include the opening cysteine and the closing phenylalanine or tryptophan. Each record gives: D gene, clone size, J gene, V gene, CDR3 DNA, CDR3 protein. A D gene is named only where the DNA matches it firmly. Some rows mark clone size as missing; the rest say once, few, many or name a class of expanded clone.

>.|.|TRBJ2-2|TRBV28
TGTGCCAGCAGTTTGTTAGGGGCCGCCGGGGAGCTGTTTTTT
CASSLLGAAGELFF
>TRBD1|.|TRBJ1-2|TRBV5-1
TGCGCCAGCAGCTTGACCTCCGGGACAGGGGGCTATGGCTACACCTTC
CASSLTSGTGGYGYTF
>.|.|TRBJ2-5|TRBV7-9
TGTGCCAGCAGCTTAGCTAGAGGCCCGAAGACCCAGTACTTC
CASSLARGPKTQYF
>.|.|TRBJ2-5|TRBV11-2
TGTGCCAGCAGCCAGCCGAGCGGGCTGAGAGCCCAGTACTTC
CASSQPSGLRAQYF
>.|.|TRBJ2-7|TRBV7-2
TGTGCCAGCAGGAGCGGGCCAACCTACGAGCAGTACTTC
CASRSGPTYEQYF
>TRBD1|.|TRBJ1-1|TRBV2
TGTGCCATACAAGGGACAGGGGGGAACACTGAAGCTTTCTTT
CAIQGTGGNTEAFF
>TRBD1|.|TRBJ2-5|TRBV4-1
TGCGCCAGCAGCCTCCTGACAGGGCGGGAGACCCAGTACTTC
CASSLLTGRETQYF
>TRBD1|.|TRBJ1-4|TRBV14
TGTGCCAGCAGACACAGACAGGGTGAAAATGAAAAACTGTTTTTT
CASRHRQGENEKLFF
>TRBD1|.|TRBJ1-2|TRBV4-1
TGCGCCAGCAGCCAAGCGGGACAGGGGGACTATGGCTACACCTTC
CASSQAGQGDYGYTF
>TRBD2|.|TRBJ2-5|TRBV5-1
TGCGCCAGCAGCTTCAGCGGGAGGCAAGAGGAGACCCAGTACTTC
CASSFSGRQEETQYF
>.|.|TRBJ2-3|TRBV7-2
TGTGCCAGCAGCTTAAGGCCTAGGGGGACGTCTAGCACAGATACGCAGTATTTT
CASSLRPRGTSSTDTQYF
>.|.|TRBJ2-1|TRBV12-5
TGTGCTAGTGGTTATAACACCGGGACAAGAATCGACAATGAGCAGTTCTTC
CASGYNTGTRIDNEQFF
>.|.|TRBJ2-1|TRBV5-5
TGTGCCAGCAGCTTAGCGGCGGGAAACTACAATGAGCAGTTCTTC
CASSLAAGNYNEQFF
>.|.|TRBJ2-7|TRBV5-6
TGTGCCAGCAGCTTGGGTGGCAAGGGGATTAGCTCCTACGAGCAGTACTTC
CASSLGGKGISSYEQYF
>TRBD2|.|TRBJ2-3|TRBV19
TGTGCCAGTACCACGGGACTAGGGGCAGATACGCAGTATTTT
CASTTGLGADTQYF
>.|.|TRBJ1-1|TRBV5-4
TGTGCCAGCAGCTTGGCAGCGGGAAATACTGAAGCTTTCTTT
CASSLAAGNTEAFF
>.|.|TRBJ2-1|TRBV5-6
TGTGCCAGCAGCTTGAAAGGGGTGTACAATGAGCAGTTCTTC
CASSLKGVYNEQFF
>TRBD2|.|TRBJ2-1|TRBV29-1
TGCAGCGTTGTGGGTCTAGCGGCCGCCAATGAGCAGTTCTTC
CSVVGLAAANEQFF
>.|.|TRBJ1-6|TRBV4-3
TGCGCCAGCAGCCAAACGGGGGGCTTAGGTTCACCCCTCCACTTT
CASSQTGGLGSPLHF
>TRBD1|.|TRBJ2-2|TRBV30
TGTGCCTTCCGAGGGACAGGCAACACCGGGGAGCTGTTTTTT
CAFRGTGNTGELFF
>.|once|TRBJ2-7|TRBV14
TGTGCCAGCAGCCAAGTCCTCCCTGCATCTTGCGGTGGATCCTACGAGCAGTACTTC
CASSQVLPASCGGSYEQYF
>TRBD1|.|TRBJ1-6|TRBV10-2
TGCGCCAGCGAACAGGGGGCTTCGGGGTCACCCCTCCACTTT
CASEQGASGSPLHF
>TRBD1|once|TRBJ2-1|TRBV7-9
TGTGCCAGCAGCCCACGCACAGGGGGAAATGAGCAGTTCTTC
CASSPRTGGNEQFF
>.|once|TRBJ1-5|TRBV28
TGTGCCAGCAGTTTCCTGCCGGACAGCAACAATCAGCCCCAGCATTTT
CASSFLPDSNNQPQHF
>.|few|TRBJ1-5|TRBV6-6
TGTGCCAGCGGCATACAAGGGGGTCAGCCCCAGCATTTT
CASGIQGGQPQHF
>TRBD1|.|TRBJ1-4|TRBV27
TGTGCCAGCAAAAATCCGGGACAGGCTAATGAAAAACTGTTTTTT
CASKNPGQANEKLFF
>TRBD1|.|TRBJ1-2|TRBV28
TGTGCCAGCAGGCAGGGGGCGGAAGGCTATGGCTACACCTTC
CASRQGAEGYGYTF
>.|.|TRBJ2-1|TRBV5-1
TGCGCCAGCAGCCCACGACAGATCTACAATGAGCAGTTCTTC
CASSPRQIYNEQFF
>TRBD1|.|TRBJ2-3|TRBV10-1
TGCGCCAGCAGTCCCGGACAGGGGGCCACAGATACGCAGTATTTT
CASSPGQGATDTQYF
>TRBD2|.|TRBJ2-5|TRBV30
TGTGCCTGGATTGGGGGAGGGATGGAGACCCAGTACTTC
CAWIGGGMETQYF
>TRBD1|once|TRBJ1-3|TRBV19
TGTGCCAGTAGACATAAGCAGGGGGCGGGAAACACCATATATTTT
CASRHKQGAGNTIYF
>.|.|TRBJ2-7|TRBV30
TGTGCCTGGGGACCTCCTCGGGGGGAGCAGTACTTC
CAWGPPRGEQYF
>.|.|TRBJ2-7|TRBV5-1
TGCGCCAGCAGCTCGGGACTCCCTCCTTCCTACGAGCAGTACTTC
CASSSGLPPSYEQYF
>.|.|TRBJ2-3|TRBV6-1
TGTGCCAGCACCGTCCCTCTCACAGATACGCAGTATTTT
CASTVPLTDTQYF
>TRBD2|.|TRBJ2-2|TRBV9
TGTGCCAGCAGCGCCCTCCTACGAGGGAGGGCCAACACCGGGGAGCTGTTTTTT
CASSALLRGRANTGELFF
>.|.|TRBJ1-1|TRBV28
TGTGCCAGCAGTTCCCCAGGGGAAAACACTGAAGCTTTCTTT
CASSSPGENTEAFF
>TRBD2|.|TRBJ2-1|TRBV27
TGTGCCAGCAGCCGAAGCGGGGTCCCTTACAATGAGCAGTTCTTC
CASSRSGVPYNEQFF
>TRBD2|.|TRBJ2-3|TRBV7-6
TGTGCCAGCAGCTTAGGTTCCCTAGCGGTAGATACGCAGTATTTT
CASSLGSLAVDTQYF
>.|.|TRBJ2-7|TRBV11-3
TGTGCCAGCAGCGTCGACAGAACCTACGAGCAGTACTTC
CASSVDRTYEQYF
>.|.|TRBJ1-1|TRBV9
TGTGCCAGCAGCGTACGAGGGAACTCTGAAGCTTTCTTT
CASSVRGNSEAFF
>TRBD2|.|TRBJ2-7|TRBV4-1
TGCGCCAGCAGCCAACTAGCGGGAGGAACGTCCGAGCAGTACTTC
CASSQLAGGTSEQYF
>TRBD1|.|TRBJ1-1|TRBV2
TGTGCCAGCAACAGGGGGTTTAACACTGAAGCTTTCTTT
CASNRGFNTEAFF
>TRBD1|once|TRBJ1-2|TRBV6-1
TGTGCCAGCAGCTGGGACAGGGACTTAGGCTACACCTTC
CASSWDRDLGYTF
>TRBD2|.|TRBJ2-5|TRBV5-1
TGCGCCAGCAAAGCGGGGCTGGACCAAGAGACCCAGTACTTC
CASKAGLDQETQYF
>TRBD1|.|TRBJ1-4|TRBV7-8
TGTGCCAGCAGCTTATATCTCGCCGGACAGGGTCTTACCCCGAATGAAAAACTGTTTTTT
CASSLYLAGQGLTPNEKLFF
>TRBD1|.|TRBJ1-2|TRBV30
TGTGCCTGGAGTCCTCTTTTGGACAGGGATGGCTACACCTTC
CAWSPLLDRDGYTF